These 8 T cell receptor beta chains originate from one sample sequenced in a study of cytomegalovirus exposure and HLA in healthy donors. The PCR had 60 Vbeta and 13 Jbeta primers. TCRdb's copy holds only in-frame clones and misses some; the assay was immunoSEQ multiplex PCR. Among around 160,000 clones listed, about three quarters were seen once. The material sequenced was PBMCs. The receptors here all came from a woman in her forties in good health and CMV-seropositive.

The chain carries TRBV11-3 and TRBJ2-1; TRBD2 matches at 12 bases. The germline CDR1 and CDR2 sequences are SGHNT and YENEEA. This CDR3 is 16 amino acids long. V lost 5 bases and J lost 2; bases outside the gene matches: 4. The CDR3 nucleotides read TGTGCCAGCAGCGATACTAGCGGGAGGACCTACAATGAGCAGTTCTTC. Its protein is CASSDTSGRTYNEQFF.

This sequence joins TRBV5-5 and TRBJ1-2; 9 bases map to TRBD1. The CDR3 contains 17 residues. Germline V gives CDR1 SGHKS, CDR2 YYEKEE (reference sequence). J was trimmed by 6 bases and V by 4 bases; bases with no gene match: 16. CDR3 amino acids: CASSPHPGQGSVDGYTF. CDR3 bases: TGTGCCAGCAGCCCCCACCCGGGACAGGGTTCAGTTGATGGCTACACCTTC.

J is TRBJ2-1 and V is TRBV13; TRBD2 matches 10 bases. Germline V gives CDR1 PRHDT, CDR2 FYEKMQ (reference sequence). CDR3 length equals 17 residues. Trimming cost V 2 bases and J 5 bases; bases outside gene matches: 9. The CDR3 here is CASSLKGLAGVDNEQFF. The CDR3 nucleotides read TGTGCCAGCAGCTTAAAGGGGCTAGCGGGAGTGGACAATGAGCAGTTCTTC. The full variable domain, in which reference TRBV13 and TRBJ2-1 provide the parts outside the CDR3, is AAGVIQSPRHLIKEKRETATLKCYPIPRHDTVYWYQQGPGQDPQFLISFYEKMQSDKGSIPDRFSAQQFSDYHSELNMSSLELGDSALYFCASSLKGLAGVDNEQFFGPGTRLTVL.

The chain's CDR3 is CASTGVGEQYF. The CDR3 region has the DNA TGTGCTAGCACAGGGGTAGGGGAGCAGTACTTC. The rearrangement links TRBV12-5 to TRBJ2-7, with TRBD1 matching 7 bases. After removal of 9 bases from V and 7 bases from J, the junction contained 6 bases not matched to a gene. Looked up from germline, CDR1 is LGHNT and CDR2 is FRNRAP. The CDR3 has 11 residues.

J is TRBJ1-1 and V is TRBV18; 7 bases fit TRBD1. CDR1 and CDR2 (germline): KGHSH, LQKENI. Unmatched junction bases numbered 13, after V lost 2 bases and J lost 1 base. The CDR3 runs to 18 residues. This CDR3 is CASSPNLDIGGSNTEAFF. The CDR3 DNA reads TGTGCCAGCTCACCAAACCTGGACATAGGGGGCTCGAACACTGAAGCTTTCTTT.

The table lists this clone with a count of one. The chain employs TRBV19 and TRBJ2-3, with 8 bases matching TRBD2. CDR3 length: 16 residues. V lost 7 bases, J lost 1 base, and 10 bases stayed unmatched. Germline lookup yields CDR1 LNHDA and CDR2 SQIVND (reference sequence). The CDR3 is CASNPGTSFGTDTQYF. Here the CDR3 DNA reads TGTGCCAGTAACCCCGGGACTAGTTTTGGCACAGATACGCAGTATTTT. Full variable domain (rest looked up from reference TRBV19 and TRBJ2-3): DGGITQSPKYLFRKEGQNVTLSCEQNLNHDAMYWYRQDPGQGLRLIYYSQIVNDFQKGDIAEGYSVSREKKESFPLTVTSAQKNPTAFYLCASNPGTSFGTDTQYFGPGTRLTVL.

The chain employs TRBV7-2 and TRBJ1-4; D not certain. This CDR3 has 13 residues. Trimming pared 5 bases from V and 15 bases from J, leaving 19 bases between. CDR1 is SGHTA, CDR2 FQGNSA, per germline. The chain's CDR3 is CASSPFNSGNLFF. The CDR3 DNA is TGTGCCAGCAGCCCTTTTAACAGCGGGAATTTGTTTTTT.

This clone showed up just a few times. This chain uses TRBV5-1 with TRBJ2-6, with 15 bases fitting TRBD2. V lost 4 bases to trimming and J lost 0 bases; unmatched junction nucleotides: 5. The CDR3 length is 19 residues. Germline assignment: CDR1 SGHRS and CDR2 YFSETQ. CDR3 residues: CASSLGTSGGFSGANVLTF. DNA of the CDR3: TGCGCCAGCAGCCTCGGGACTAGCGGGGGGTTCTCTGGGGCCAACGTCCTGACTTTC. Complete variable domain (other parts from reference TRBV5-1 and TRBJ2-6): KAGVTQTPRYLIKTRGQQVTLSCSPISGHRSVSWYQQTPGQGLQFLFEYFSETQRNKGNFPGRFSGRQFSNSRSEMNVSTLELGDSALYLCASSLGTSGGFSGANVLTFGAGSRLTVL.